Listed below are T cell receptor beta chains from one sample, sequenced in a study of blood T cell repertoires in COVID-19. Profiled with immunoSEQ multiplex PCR; TCRdb holds only in-frame clones, not every one. This table has 150,000 to 200,000 clones, 86% appearing once. Sequencing input: peripheral blood. The receptor source for this set is a woman older than 75 in a cohort sampled during active or convalescent COVID-19. The CDR3 runs from the conserved cysteine through the conserved F or W. A D gene is named only where the DNA matches it firmly. The size of a clone is reported for some rows only, either as once, few or many, or as a class for expanded clones.

V gene	D gene	CDR3 length	J gene	clone size	CDR3 DNA	CDR3 protein
TRBV27	.	15	TRBJ2-7	.	TGTGCCAGCAGTCCCCTGAAGAGCCACTCCTACGAGCAGTACTTC	CASSPLKSHSYEQYF
TRBV3-1/TRBV3-2	.	16	TRBJ1-3	.	TGTGCCAGCAGCCCTGCGTTTGATAACTCTGGAAACACCATATATTTT	CASSPAFDNSGNTIYF
TRBV5-4	.	15	TRBJ1-4	once	TGTGCCAGCAGCTCCGGAGGCATGGCTAATGAAAAACTGTTTTTT	CASSSGGMANEKLFF
TRBV5-1	TRBD1	18	TRBJ2-6	.	TGCGCCAGCAGCGGATTACAGGGGGCGCGCTCTGGGGCCAACGTCCTGACTTTC	CASSGLQGARSGANVLTF
TRBV6-5	TRBD1	15	TRBJ1-2	.	TGTGCCAGCAGTACCCGGGACAGGGCTAACTATGGCTACACCTTC	CASSTRDRANYGYTF
TRBV5-1	.	14	TRBJ2-3	.	TGCGCCAGCAGCCTTGGACACTTGCCAGATACGCAGTATTTT	CASSLGHLPDTQYF
TRBV4-1	TRBD1	16	TRBJ1-5	.	TGCGCCAGCAGCCCCGGACAGGCATATAGCAATCAGCCCCAGCATTTT	CASSPGQAYSNQPQHF
TRBV19	.	13	TRBJ2-3	.	TGTGCCAGTAGTGAGACTAGGGCAGATACGCAGTATTTT	CASSETRADTQYF
TRBV10-2	.	13	TRBJ2-5	.	TGCGCCAGCCACGGCGAGGGAGGAGAGACCCAGTACTTC	CASHGEGGETQYF
TRBV2	TRBD1	16	TRBJ1-4	.	TGTGCCAGCAGGCCTGGGACAGGCCAAGGGAATGAAAAACTGTTTTTT	CASRPGTGQGNEKLFF
TRBV9	.	15	TRBJ2-3	.	TGTGCCAGCAGCGTAGGGGGCTACCCCGGTGATACGCAGTATTTT	CASSVGGYPGDTQYF
TRBV19	TRBD2	15	TRBJ2-5	.	TGTGCCAGTAGTATAGGAGCGGGGGGGACAGAGACCCAGTACTTC	CASSIGAGGTETQYF
TRBV4-1	.	14	TRBJ1-5	.	TGCGCCAGCAGCCAAGAAATAGGGAGGCAGCCCCAGCATTTT	CASSQEIGRQPQHF
TRBV5-8	.	15	TRBJ2-7	.	TGTGCCAGCAGCTTGCGACACACGACCTCCTACGAGCAGTACTTC	CASSLRHTTSYEQYF
TRBV27	TRBD1	15	TRBJ2-2	once	TGTGCCAGCAGTTTATCTGCAGGGGGCACCGGGGAGCTGTTTTTT	CASSLSAGGTGELFF
TRBV23-1	.	15	TRBJ1-5	.	TGCGCCAGCAGTCAGCGGGGGAGAAACAATCAGCCCCAGCATTTT	CASSQRGRNNQPQHF
TRBV19	.	14	TRBJ2-7	.	TGTGCCAGTAGTATAGACGACAGGTCAGGCGAGCAGTACTTC	CASSIDDRSGEQYF
TRBV5-1	TRBD1	15	TRBJ1-2	.	TGCGCCAGCAGCCCGGCTGGGACAGGGGGAATAGGCTACACCTTC	CASSPAGTGGIGYTF
TRBV7-9	TRBD2	15	TRBJ2-1	.	TGTGCCAGCAGCTTGGGGACTAGCGATTACAATGAGCAGTTCTTC	CASSLGTSDYNEQFF
TRBV19	TRBD1	15	TRBJ1-1	.	TGTGCCAGTAGTCTCCCGGGGACAGGGAGAACTGAAGCTTTCTTT	CASSLPGTGRTEAFF
TRBV3-1/TRBV3-2	TRBD2	18	TRBJ2-1	.	TGTGCCAGCAGCCAAGAGAAACTAGCGGGAGGGAGCTACAATGAGCAGTTCTTC	CASSQEKLAGGSYNEQFF
TRBV19	.	16	TRBJ1-3	.	TGTGCCAGTAGTATGGGCGGGGGCCACACTGGAAACACCATATATTTT	CASSMGGGHTGNTIYF
TRBV11-2	.	13	TRBJ2-1	.	TGTGCCAGCAGCTTAGATTACTACAATGAGCAGTTCTTC	CASSLDYYNEQFF
TRBV5-4	TRBD1	14	TRBJ1-4	once	TGTGCCAGCAGCTCATTTAGGGGGCAGGAAAAACTGTTTTTT	CASSSFRGQEKLFF
TRBV19	TRBD1	16	TRBJ1-2	.	TGTGCCAGTAGAGCCCAGACAGGGGCATTGAACTATGGCTACACCTTC	CASRAQTGALNYGYTF
TRBV12-3/TRBV12-4	TRBD1	13	TRBJ1-2	.	TGTGCCAGCAACAGGGGGCAAGGCTATGGCTACACCTTC	CASNRGQGYGYTF
TRBV5-1	TRBD1	15	TRBJ1-1	.	TGCGCCAGCAGCACGGGACAGGGCATGAACACTGAAGCTTTCTTT	CASSTGQGMNTEAFF
TRBV3-1/TRBV3-2	.	14	TRBJ1-1	.	TGTGCCAGCAGCCTCAGGGACATGCACACTGAAGCTTTCTTT	CASSLRDMHTEAFF
TRBV3-1/TRBV3-2	.	14	TRBJ1-1	once	TGTGCCAGCAGCGCCCTGTTAGCGAACACTGAAGCTTTCTTT	CASSALLANTEAFF
TRBV15	TRBD1	16	TRBJ1-5	.	TGTGCCACCAGCAGAGAAAGGACAGGGGTAGGTCAGCCCCAGCATTTT	CATSRERTGVGQPQHF
TRBV27	.	15	TRBJ1-2	.	TGTGCCAGCAGTTTAAGGGGAAGGTTGTTGGATGGCTACACCTTC	CASSLRGRLLDGYTF
TRBV2	TRBD1	16	TRBJ2-6	.	TGTGCCAGCAGGAGGGACAGGGAACCTGGGGCCAACGTCCTGACTTTC	CASRRDREPGANVLTF
TRBV10-3	TRBD1	15	TRBJ1-5	.	TGTGCCATCAGTGACAGCGGACAGGGCAATCAGCCCCAGCATTTT	CAISDSGQGNQPQHF
TRBV2	.	14	TRBJ1-5	.	TGTGCCACAAGCGAGGGCACGAGCAATCAGCCCCAGCATTTT	CATSEGTSNQPQHF
TRBV28	.	14	TRBJ1-4	.	TGTGCCAGTTGCATCGGGGGAGGGAATGAAAAACTGTTTTTT	CASCIGGGNEKLFF
TRBV10-3	TRBD1	16	TRBJ1-1	.	TGTGCCATCAGTGAGGGGCAGGGGGGAGGCTCTACTGAAGCTTTCTTT	CAISEGQGGGSTEAFF
TRBV7-9	.	16	TRBJ1-2	few	TGTGCCAGCAGTTATAACCACCAGGGGAAGGGCTATGGCTACACCTTC	CASSYNHQGKGYGYTF
TRBV4-1	TRBD1	16	TRBJ1-3	.	TGCGCCAGCAGCCGTACAGGGGGCGCCTCTGGAAACACCATATATTTT	CASSRTGGASGNTIYF
TRBV2	TRBD1	12	TRBJ1-2	.	TGTGCCAGCAGCCTCGACAGGGAAGGCTACACCTTC	CASSLDREGYTF
TRBV7-9	.	16	TRBJ2-1	once	TGTGCCAGCAGCTTACCGGCGGGCGGGGCATACAATGAGCAGTTCTTC	CASSLPAGGAYNEQFF
TRBV5-1	.	15	TRBJ1-4	.	TGCGCCAGCAGCCCAGCAGGGGCAACTAATGAAAAACTGTTTTTT	CASSPAGATNEKLFF
TRBV10-3	TRBD2	14	TRBJ2-1	.	TGTGCCATCGCAGCTAGCGGGATTCCCAATGAGCAGTTCTTC	CAIAASGIPNEQFF
TRBV12-3/TRBV12-4	.	13	TRBJ1-1	.	TGTGCCAGCAGCGCGACAGTTCTAACTGAAGCTTTCTTT	CASSATVLTEAFF
TRBV5-4	.	14	TRBJ1-5	.	TGTGCCAGCAGCTTTCCGGGGAACAATCAGCCCCAGCATTTT	CASSFPGNNQPQHF
TRBV28	.	15	TRBJ2-5	.	TGTGCCAGCAGTTCACCAACCGGACCTAACGGGGCCCAGTACTTC	CASSSPTGPNGAQYF
TRBV7-9	.	11	TRBJ2-7	.	TGTGCCAGCAGCTTAGTATACGAGCAGTACTTC	CASSLVYEQYF
TRBV6-5	TRBD1	14	TRBJ1-6	.	TGTGCCAGCAGTCGACAGGGCCAGAATTCACCCCTCCACTTT	CASSRQGQNSPLHF
TRBV5-4	TRBD1	16	TRBJ1-2	.	TGTGCCAGCAGTTCGAGGAGGATACAGGGGGAGATTGGCTACACCTTC	CASSSRRIQGEIGYTF
TRBV2	.	15	TRBJ2-7	.	TGTGCCAGCAGCGTCCTGGGCGAGGGCACCTACGAGCAGTACTTC	CASSVLGEGTYEQYF
TRBV7-2	.	16	TRBJ2-1	.	TGTGCCAGCAGCCCCCGGGGGGCCACGTCCTACAATGAGCAGTTCTTC	CASSPRGATSYNEQFF
TRBV5-1	TRBD1	14	TRBJ2-2	.	TGCGCCAGCAGCTCGAGACAGGGAGCCGGGGAGCTGTTTTTT	CASSSRQGAGELFF
TRBV5-4	.	14	TRBJ2-5	once	TGTGCCAGCAGCTTGTCCGCAACTCAAGAGACCCAGTACTTC	CASSLSATQETQYF
TRBV5-1	TRBD1	17	TRBJ2-6	.	TGCGCCAGCAGCTTAGGACAGGCTTACTCTGGGGCCAACGTCCTGACTTTC	CASSLGQAYSGANVLTF
TRBV15	TRBD2	19	TRBJ2-1	.	TGTGCCACCAGCAGAGCAGCTAGCGGGAGGGTCCGCTCCTACAATGAGCAGTTCTTC	CATSRAASGRVRSYNEQFF